The source of this TCR beta chain is a study of technical replicates of blood from a few donors (dated by TCRdb to about 2017). Receptor libraries were prepared by the immunoSEQ multiplex PCR assay. TCRdb retrieved this table from immuneACCESS and kept in-frame rearrangements only. Not all clones are present; in checked studies, unresolved V genes account for under half, and no reason is known for the remainder. Here the sample has around 93,000 clones; approximately 94% occur a single time. The ten top clones hold 0.33% of the sample. Comments on this clone: It has no known antigen specificity. No per-base quality is available; no much larger clone lies one base away.

What was sequenced was T cells isolated from PBMCs. This clonotype was sampled from a human donor in good health.

The CDR3 region: CASRSREGYTF. The DNA sequence is given as TGTGCCAGCAGGAGCAGGGAAGGCTACACCTTC. The sequence joins TRBV28 to TRBJ1-2; the D gene is possibly TRBD1, with 5 bases matching. Taken from cysteine to phenylalanine, the CDR3 has 11 residues. Left in the record is the CDR3 DNA by itself, 33 bases read in frame from the first base. The germline V gene specifies MDHEN as CDR1 and SYDVKM as CDR2. Between the V and J ends, shortened by 6 bases and 8 bases respectively, the junction contains 10 bases.